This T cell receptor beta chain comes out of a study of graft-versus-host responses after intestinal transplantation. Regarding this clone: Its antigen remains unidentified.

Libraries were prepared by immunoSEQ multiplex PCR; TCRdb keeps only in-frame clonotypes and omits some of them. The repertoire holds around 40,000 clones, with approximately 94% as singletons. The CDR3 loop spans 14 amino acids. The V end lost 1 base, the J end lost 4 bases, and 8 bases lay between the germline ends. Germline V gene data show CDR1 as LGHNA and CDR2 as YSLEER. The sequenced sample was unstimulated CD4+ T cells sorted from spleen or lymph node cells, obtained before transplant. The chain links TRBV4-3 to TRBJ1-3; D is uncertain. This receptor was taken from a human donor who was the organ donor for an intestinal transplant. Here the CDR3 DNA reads TGCGCCAGCAGCCAAGTGTCACCAGGAAACACCATATATTTT. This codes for CASSQVSPGNTIYF.